Sequencing of this T cell receptor beta chain was carried out in a study of CD8 T cells in Susac syndrome. TCR beta sequencing was performed on blood CD8+ and CD4+ T cells. Random hexamers were used to reverse transcribe the RNA input (about 0.45 to 1 ug). The amplification used immunoSEQ multiplex PCR on TCR beta CDR3; it spanned 54 Vbeta and 13 Jbeta. Each CDR3 protein is one row after TCRdb ran MiXCR on the immunoSEQ multiplex PCR reads. The sample carries roughly 400,000 distinct CDR3 sequences, 75% to 90% recorded once. Germline lookup yields CDR1 KGHSH and CDR2 LQKENI. The junction had 5 bases not matched to a gene; V was cut back by 0 bases and J by 4 bases. This CDR3 has 16 amino acids.

The sequence was obtained from a human donor with multiple sclerosis. The source material was CD8+ T cells from PBMCs. This chain uses TRBV18 with TRBJ2-7; 11 positions agree with TRBD1. Written as DNA, the CDR3 is TGTGCCAGCTCACCACCCATCGGGACAGGGGGTTACGAGCAGTACTTC. It is translated as CASSPPIGTGGYEQYF.